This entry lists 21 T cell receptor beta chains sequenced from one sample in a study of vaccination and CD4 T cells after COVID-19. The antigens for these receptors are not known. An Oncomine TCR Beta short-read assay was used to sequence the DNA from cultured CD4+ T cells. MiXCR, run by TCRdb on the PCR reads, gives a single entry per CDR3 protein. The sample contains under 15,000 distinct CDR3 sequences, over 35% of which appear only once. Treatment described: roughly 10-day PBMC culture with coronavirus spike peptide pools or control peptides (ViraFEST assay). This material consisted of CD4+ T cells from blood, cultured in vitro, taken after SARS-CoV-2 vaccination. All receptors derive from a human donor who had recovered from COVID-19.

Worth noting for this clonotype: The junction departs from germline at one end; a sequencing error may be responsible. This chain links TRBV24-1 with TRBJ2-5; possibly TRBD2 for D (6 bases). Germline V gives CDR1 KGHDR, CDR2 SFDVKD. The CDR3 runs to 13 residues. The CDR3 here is CATSEGSREIQYF. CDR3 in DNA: TGTGCCACCAGTGAGGGGAGTCGGGAGATCCAGTACTTC.

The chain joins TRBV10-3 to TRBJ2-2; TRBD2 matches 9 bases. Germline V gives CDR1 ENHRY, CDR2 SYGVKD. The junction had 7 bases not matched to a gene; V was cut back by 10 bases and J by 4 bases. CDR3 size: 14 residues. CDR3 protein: CASGGERGTGELFF. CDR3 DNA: TGTGCCAGCGGGGGGGAGCGTGGCACCGGGGAGCTGTTTTTT.

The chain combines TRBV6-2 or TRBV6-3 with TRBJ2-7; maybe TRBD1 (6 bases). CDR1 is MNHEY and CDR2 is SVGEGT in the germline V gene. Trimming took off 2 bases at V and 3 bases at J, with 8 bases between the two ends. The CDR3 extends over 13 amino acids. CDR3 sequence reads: CASSYRDNYEQYF. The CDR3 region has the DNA TGTGCCAGCAGTTACCGGGACAACTACGAGCAGTACTTC.

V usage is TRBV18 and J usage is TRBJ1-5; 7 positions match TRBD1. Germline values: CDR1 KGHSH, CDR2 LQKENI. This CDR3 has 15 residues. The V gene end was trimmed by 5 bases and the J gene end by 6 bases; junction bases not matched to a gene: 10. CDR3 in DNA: TGTGCCAGCTCAGCAGAGACAGGGTCGGTTCAGCCCCAGCATTTT. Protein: CASSAETGSVQPQHF.

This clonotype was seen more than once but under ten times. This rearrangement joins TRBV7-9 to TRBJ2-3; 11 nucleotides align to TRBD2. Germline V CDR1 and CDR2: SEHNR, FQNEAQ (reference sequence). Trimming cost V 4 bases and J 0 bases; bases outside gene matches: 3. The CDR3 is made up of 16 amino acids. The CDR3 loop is CASSSGLAASTDTQYF. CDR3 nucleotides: TGTGCCAGCAGCTCGGGACTAGCGGCTAGCACAGATACGCAGTATTTT.

The CDR3 DNA follows: TGTGCCAGCAGCGACAGGGGTTTTGATGAAAAACTGTTTTTT. Its protein is CASSDRGFDEKLFF. V is TRBV7-9 and J is TRBJ1-4, with 8 bases that match TRBD1. Germline V CDR1 and CDR2: SEHNR, FQNEAQ (reference sequence). Unmatched junction bases numbered 5, after V lost 5 bases and J lost 6 bases. CDR3 length equals 14 residues.

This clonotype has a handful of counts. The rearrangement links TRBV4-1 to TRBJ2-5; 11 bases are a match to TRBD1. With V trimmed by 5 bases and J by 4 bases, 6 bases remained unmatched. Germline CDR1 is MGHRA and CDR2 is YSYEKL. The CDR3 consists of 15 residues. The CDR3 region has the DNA TGCGCCAGCAGCAATGGACAGGGGGCTATAGAGACCCAGTACTTC. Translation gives CASSNGQGAIETQYF.

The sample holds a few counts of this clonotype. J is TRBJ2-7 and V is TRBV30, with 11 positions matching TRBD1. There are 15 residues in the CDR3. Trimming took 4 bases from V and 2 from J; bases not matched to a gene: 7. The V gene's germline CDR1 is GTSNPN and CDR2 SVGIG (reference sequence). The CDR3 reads CAWKRGQGVTYEQYF. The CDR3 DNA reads TGTGCCTGGAAAAGGGGACAGGGGGTGACCTACGAGCAGTACTTC.

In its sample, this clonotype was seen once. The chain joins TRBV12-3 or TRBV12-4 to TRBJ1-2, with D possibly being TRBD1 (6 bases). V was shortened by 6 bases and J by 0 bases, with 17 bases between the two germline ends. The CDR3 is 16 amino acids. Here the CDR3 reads CASRGLRGGTNYGYTF. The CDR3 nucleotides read TGTGCCAGCAGAGGACTGAGGGGGGGGACTAACTATGGCTACACCTTC.

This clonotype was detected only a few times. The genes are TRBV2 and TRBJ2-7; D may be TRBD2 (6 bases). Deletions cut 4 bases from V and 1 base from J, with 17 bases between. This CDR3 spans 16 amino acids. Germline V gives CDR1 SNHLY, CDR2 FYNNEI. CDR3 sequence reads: CASSGGEGRPSYEQYF. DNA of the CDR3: TGTGCCAGCAGTGGAGGAGAGGGGAGGCCATCCTACGAGCAGTACTTC.

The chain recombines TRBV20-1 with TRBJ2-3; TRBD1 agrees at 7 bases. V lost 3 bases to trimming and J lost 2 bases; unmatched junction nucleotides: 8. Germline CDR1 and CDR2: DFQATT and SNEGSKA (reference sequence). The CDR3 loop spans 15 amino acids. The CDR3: CSASPLDRATDTQYF. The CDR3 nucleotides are TGCAGTGCTAGCCCACTAGACAGGGCCACAGATACGCAGTATTTT.

The CDR3 loop is CASSLGQNTGELFF. For the CDR3, the DNA is TGTGCCAGCAGCTTAGGACAGAACACCGGGGAGCTGTTTTTT. This sequence joins TRBV7-3 and TRBJ2-2, with a possible D match to TRBD1 (5 bases). The CDR3 is 14 residues long. V was cut by 2 bases and J by 1 base, with 5 bases left in between. CDR1 is SGHTA, CDR2 FQGTGA, per germline. The entire variable domain, with the rest obtained from reference TRBV7-3 and TRBJ2-2, is as follows: GAGVSQTPSNKVTEKGKYVELRCDPISGHTALYWYRQSLGQGPEFLIYFQGTGAADDSGLPNDRFFAVRPEGSVSTLKIQRTERGDSAVYLCASSLGQNTGELFFGEGSRLTVL.

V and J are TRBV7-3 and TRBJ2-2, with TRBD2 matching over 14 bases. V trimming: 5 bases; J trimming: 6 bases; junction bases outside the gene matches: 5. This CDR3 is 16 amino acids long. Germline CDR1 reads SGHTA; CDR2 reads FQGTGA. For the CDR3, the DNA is TGTGCCAGCAGCCAGGGACTAGCGGGAGCCCCCGGGGAGCTGTTTTTT. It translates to CASSQGLAGAPGELFF.

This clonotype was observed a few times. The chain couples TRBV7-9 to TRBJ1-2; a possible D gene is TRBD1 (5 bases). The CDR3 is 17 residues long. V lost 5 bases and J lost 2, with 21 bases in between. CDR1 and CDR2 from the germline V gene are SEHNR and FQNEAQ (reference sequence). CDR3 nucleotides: TGTGCCAGCAGCCGAAGGGACGGTATATGGCAAAACTATGGCTACACCTTC. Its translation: CASSRRDGIWQNYGYTF.

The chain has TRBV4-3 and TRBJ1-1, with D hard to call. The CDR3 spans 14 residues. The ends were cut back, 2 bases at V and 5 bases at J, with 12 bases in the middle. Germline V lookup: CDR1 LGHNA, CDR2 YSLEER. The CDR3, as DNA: TGCGCCAGCAGCCAATTCGTGGGCTTGACTGAAGCTTTCTTT. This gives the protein CASSQFVGLTEAFF.

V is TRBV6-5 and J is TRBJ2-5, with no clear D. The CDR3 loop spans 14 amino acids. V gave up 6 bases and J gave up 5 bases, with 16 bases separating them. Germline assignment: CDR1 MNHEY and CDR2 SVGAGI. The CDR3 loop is CASSSSDLDETQYF. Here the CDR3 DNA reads TGTGCCAGCAGCTCCTCGGACCTTGACGAGACCCAGTACTTC.

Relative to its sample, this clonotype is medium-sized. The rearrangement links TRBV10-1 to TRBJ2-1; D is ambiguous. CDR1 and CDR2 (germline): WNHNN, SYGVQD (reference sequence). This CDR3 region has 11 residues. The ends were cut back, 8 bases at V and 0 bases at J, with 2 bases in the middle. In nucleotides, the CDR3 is TGCGCCAGCTACTCCTACAATGAGCAGTTCTTC. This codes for CASYSYNEQFF.

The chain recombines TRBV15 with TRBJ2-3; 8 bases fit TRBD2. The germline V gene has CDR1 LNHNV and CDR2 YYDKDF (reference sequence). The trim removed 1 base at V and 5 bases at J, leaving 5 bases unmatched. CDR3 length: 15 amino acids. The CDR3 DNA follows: TGTGCCACCAGCAGAGCAGCGGGAGAATTAGATACGCAGTATTTT. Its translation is CATSRAAGELDTQYF.

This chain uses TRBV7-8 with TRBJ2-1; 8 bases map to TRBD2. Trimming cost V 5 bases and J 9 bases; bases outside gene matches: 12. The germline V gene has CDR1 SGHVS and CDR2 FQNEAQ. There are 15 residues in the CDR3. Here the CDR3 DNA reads TGTGCCAGCAGCCGCCGGGGCGGGAGGTTCGGTGAGCAGTTCTTC. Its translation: CASSRRGGRFGEQFF.

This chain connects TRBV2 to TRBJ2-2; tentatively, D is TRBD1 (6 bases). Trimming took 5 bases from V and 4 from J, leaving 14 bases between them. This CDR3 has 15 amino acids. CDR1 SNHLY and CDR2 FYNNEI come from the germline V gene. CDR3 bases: TGTGCCAGCAGTTTCAGACAGGCAACCACCGGGGAGCTGTTTTTT. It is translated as CASSFRQATTGELFF. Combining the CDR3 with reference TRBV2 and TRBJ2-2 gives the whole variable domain EPEVTQTPSHQVTQMGQEVILRCVPISNHLYFYWYRQILGQKVEFLVSFYNNEISEKSEIFDDQFSVERPDGSNFTLKIRSTKLEDSAMYFCASSFRQATTGELFFGEGSRLTVL.

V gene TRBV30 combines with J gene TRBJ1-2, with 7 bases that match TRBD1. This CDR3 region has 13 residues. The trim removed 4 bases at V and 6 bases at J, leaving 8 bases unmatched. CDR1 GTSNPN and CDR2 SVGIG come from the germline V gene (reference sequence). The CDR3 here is CAWIRTGGHGYTF. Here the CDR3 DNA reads TGTGCCTGGATCCGGACAGGCGGTCATGGCTACACCTTC.